The clone carrying this T cell receptor (beta chain) turned up a few times. Its antigen is not identified. This entry belongs to a study of beta chain features in type 1 diabetes. Findings and limits, study-wide: Researchers could not determine here whether HLA type influences TCRB rearrangement. Moderate but significant shortening of TCRB CDR3s was recorded in all four CD4+ subsets from Type 1 diabetes patients. There were fewer insertions and more deletions at the VDJ junctions of type 1 diabetes patients.

All of the isolated RNA was reverse transcribed, so expressed TCRB transcripts were sequenced. Some clones are missing from TCRdb's copy, which holds only in-frame ones; the method was immunoSEQ multiplex PCR. The sample has about 210,000 clones; roughly 10% are singletons. The sequencing sample was made of central memory CD4+ T cells from blood. This sequence was found in a man younger than 35 in good health.

The CDR3 reads CASSSSTDSYEQYF. The CDR3 nucleotides are TGTGCCAGCAGTTCGTCGACAGATTCCTACGAGCAGTACTTC. The chain combines TRBV28 with TRBJ2-7; maybe TRBD1 (5 bases). The CDR3 runs 14 residues. Trimming pared 4 bases from V and 1 base from J, leaving 11 bases between. Germline assignment: CDR1 MDHEN and CDR2 SYDVKM.